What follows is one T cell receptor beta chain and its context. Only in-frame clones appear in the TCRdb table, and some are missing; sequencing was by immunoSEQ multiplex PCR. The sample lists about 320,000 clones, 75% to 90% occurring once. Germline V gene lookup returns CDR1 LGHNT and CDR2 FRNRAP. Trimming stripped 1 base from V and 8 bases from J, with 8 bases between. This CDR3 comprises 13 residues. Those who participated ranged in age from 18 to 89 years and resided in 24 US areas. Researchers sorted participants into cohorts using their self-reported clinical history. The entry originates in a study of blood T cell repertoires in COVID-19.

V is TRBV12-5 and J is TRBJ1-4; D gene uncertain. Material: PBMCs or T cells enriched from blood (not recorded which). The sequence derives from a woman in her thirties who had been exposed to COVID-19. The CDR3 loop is CASGLAGIEKLFF. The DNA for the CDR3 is TGTGCTAGTGGTTTGGCGGGAATAGAAAAACTGTTTTTT.